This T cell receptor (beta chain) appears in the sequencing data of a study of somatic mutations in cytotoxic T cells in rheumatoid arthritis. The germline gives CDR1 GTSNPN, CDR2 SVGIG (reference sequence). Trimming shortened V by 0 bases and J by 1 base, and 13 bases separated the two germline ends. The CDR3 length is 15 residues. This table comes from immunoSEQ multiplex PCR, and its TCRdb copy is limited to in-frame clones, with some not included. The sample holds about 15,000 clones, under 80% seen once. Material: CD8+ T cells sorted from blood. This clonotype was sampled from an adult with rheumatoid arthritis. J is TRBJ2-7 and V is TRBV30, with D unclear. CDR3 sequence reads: CAWSVRIGFSYEQYF. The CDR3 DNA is TGTGCCTGGAGTGTACGTATCGGGTTTTCCTACGAGCAGTACTTC.